This T cell receptor (beta chain) was documented in a study of blood T cell repertoires in COVID-19. For the study at large: Some COVID-19 samples were acute and others convalescent; all came from the United States, Italy and Spain. The cDNA or gDNA used as material had been derived from T cells, B-cell-depleted T cells, or PBMCs.

How the authors handled the data: Nucleated cell number was recorded as an estimate derived from reference gene primer amplification. Using immunoSEQ multiplex PCR, the repertoire was profiled, and TCRdb retains in-frame clones only, with some absent. The DNA was the basis for D and trimming; V, J and clone size are from that table. Among under 300,000 clones, around 90% were seen once, and the ten largest hold around 6.9%. Germline CDR1 and CDR2: KGHSH and LQKENI. The CDR3 covers 15 residues. V was pared by 5 bases and J by 4 bases, with 5 bases of the junction left unmatched. This clonotype was obtained from a man aged 60 to 69 who had recovered from COVID-19. The chain carries TRBV18 and TRBJ2-2, with TRBD1 matching over 9 bases. Sequencing was carried out using peripheral blood. The CDR3, as DNA: TGTGCCAGCTCAGCCGGGACAGGGCGCACCGGGGAGCTGTTTTTT. Translating gives CASSAGTGRTGELFF.